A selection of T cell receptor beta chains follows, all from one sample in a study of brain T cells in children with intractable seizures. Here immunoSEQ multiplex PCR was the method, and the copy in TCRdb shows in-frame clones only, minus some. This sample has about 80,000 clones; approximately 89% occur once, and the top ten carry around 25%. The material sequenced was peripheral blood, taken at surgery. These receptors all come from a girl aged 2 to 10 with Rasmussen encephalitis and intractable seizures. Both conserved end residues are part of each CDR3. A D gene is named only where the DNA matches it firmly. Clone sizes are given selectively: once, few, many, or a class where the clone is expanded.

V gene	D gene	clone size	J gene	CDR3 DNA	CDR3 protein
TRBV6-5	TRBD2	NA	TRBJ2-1	TGTGCCAGCAGTTACCGGGGACTAGCGTGGAATGAGCAGTTCTTC	CASSYRGLAWNEQFF
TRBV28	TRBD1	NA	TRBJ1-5	TGTGCCAGCAGTTTTTTCGACAGGGAGAGCAATCAGCCCCAGCATTTT	CASSFFDRESNQPQHF
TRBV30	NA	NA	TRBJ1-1	TGTGCCTGGATATCGTTACGGACGGTAAACACTGAAGCTTTCTTT	CAWISLRTVNTEAFF
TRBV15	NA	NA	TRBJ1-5	TGTGCCACCAGCAGAGGGTTTACAGGCCGCAGATACAATCAGCCCCAGCATTTT	CATSRGFTGRRYNQPQHF
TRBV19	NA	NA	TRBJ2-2	TGTGCCAGTAGTAACCGGAGGGGAGTGACCGGGGAGCTGTTTTTT	CASSNRRGVTGELFF
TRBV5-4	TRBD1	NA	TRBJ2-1	TGTGCCAGCAGCTTTACAGGGGTAGTCAGCAATGAGCAGTTCTTC	CASSFTGVVSNEQFF
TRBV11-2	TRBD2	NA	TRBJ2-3	TGTGCCAGCAGCGGACGCGGAGCGGGGGGCGGGGATACGCAGTATTTT	CASSGRGAGGGDTQYF
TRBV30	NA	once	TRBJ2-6	TGTGCCTGGAGTGTACGATGGGGGATACCCTCTGGGGCCAACGTCCTGACTTTC	CAWSVRWGIPSGANVLTF
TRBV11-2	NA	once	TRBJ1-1	TGTGCCAGCAGCTTATCCCAGCCGAACACTGAAGCTTTCTTT	CASSLSQPNTEAFF
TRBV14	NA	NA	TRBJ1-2	TGTGCCAGCAGCCAAGATCCGGGGCTGGAAGCTAACTATGGCTACACCTTC	CASSQDPGLEANYGYTF
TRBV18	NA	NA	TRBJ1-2	TGTGCCAGCTCACCTCCCCTTACGGGGGGATATGGCTACACCTTC	CASSPPLTGGYGYTF
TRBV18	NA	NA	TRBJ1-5	TGTGCCAGCTCACCGACACCCCCCCGTGGCAATCAGCCCCAGCATTTT	CASSPTPPRGNQPQHF
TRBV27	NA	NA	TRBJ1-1	TGTGCCAGCAGTGGTGCAGGGCCGGTCACTGAAGCTTTCTTT	CASSGAGPVTEAFF
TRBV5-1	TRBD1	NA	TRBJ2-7	TGCGCCAGCAGCTTGGGGACAGGCTACGAGCAGTACTTC	CASSLGTGYEQYF
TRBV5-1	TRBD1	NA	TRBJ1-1	TGCGCCAGCTCGGGACAGCGGGGCGGTAGCACTGAAGCTTTCTTT	CASSGQRGGSTEAFF
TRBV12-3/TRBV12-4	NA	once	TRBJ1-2	TGTGCCAGCAGTTTTTTGGGAGTAGCCGGCTACACCTTC	CASSFLGVAGYTF
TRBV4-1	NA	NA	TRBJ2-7	TGCGCCAGCAGCCAATACGGGGGCTCCTACGAGCAGTACTTC	CASSQYGGSYEQYF
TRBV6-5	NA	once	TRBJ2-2	TGTGCCAGCAGTTACTCGATTGGGGAGACCGGGGAGCTGTTTTTT	CASSYSIGETGELFF
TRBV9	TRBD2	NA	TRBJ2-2	TGTGCCAGCAGCGCCTTAGCGGGCTACACCGGGGAGCTGTTTTTT	CASSALAGYTGELFF
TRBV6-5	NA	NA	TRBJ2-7	TGTGCCAGCAGTCCGATCAACAGGCGGACCTACGAGCAGTACTTC	CASSPINRRTYEQYF